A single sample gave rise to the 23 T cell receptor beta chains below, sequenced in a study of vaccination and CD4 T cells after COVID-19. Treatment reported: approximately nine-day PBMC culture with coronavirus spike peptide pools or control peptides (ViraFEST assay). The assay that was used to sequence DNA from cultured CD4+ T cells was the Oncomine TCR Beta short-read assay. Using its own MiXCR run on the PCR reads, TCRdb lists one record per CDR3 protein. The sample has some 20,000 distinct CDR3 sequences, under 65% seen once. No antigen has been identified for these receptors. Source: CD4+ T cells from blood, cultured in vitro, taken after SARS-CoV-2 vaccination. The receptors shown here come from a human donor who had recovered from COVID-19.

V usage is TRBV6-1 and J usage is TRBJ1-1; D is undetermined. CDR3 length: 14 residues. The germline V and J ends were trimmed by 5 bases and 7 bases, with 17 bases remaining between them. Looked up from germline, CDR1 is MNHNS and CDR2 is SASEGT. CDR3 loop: CASSPKTTPREAFF. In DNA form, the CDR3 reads TGTGCCAGCAGTCCAAAAACGACACCGCGTGAAGCTTTCTTT.

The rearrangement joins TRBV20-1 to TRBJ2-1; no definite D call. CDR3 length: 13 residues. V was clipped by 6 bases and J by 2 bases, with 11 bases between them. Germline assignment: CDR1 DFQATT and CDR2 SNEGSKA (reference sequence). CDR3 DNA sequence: TGCAGTGCGTGGGCCCCTGCCTACAATGAGCAGTTCTTC. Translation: CSAWAPAYNEQFF.

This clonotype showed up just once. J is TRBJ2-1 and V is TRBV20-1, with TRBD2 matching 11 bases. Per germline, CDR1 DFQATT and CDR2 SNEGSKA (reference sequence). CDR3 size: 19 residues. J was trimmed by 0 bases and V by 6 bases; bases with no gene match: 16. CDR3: CSALGLGLAGQSSYNEQFF. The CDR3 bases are TGCAGTGCCCTTGGCTTAGGACTAGCGGGCCAAAGCTCCTACAATGAGCAGTTCTTC.

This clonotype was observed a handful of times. CDR3 protein: CARSTPTGAHEQFF. The DNA of the CDR3 is TGTGCCAGAAGCACCCCGACAGGGGCCCATGAGCAGTTCTTC. The chain is built from TRBV5-3 and TRBJ2-1; 8 positions agree with TRBD1. TRBV5-3 is labeled an ORF, and its function is uncertain. The CDR3 runs to 14 residues. With V trimmed by 4 bases and J by 8 bases, 8 bases remained unmatched.

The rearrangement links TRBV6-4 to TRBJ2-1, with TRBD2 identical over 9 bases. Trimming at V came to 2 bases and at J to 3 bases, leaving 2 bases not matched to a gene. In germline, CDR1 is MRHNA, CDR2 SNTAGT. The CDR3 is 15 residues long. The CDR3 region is CASSDGRGGYNEQFF. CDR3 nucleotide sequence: TGTGCCAGCAGTGACGGGCGGGGGGGCTACAATGAGCAGTTCTTC.

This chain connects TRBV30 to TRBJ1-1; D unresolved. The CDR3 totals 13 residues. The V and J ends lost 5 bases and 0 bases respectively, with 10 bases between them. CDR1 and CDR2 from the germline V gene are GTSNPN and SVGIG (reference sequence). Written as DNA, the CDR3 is TGTGCCTGGGGCCGGACCGTGAACACTGAAGCTTTCTTT. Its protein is CAWGRTVNTEAFF.

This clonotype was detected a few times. In DNA, the CDR3 is TGCAGTGCTAGGTCGGCAGGGAGAGGACTAGCGGTTCAAGAGACCCAGTACTTC. This translates into CSARSAGRGLAVQETQYF. The rearrangement uses TRBV20-1 and TRBJ2-5, with TRBD2 matching 10 bases. CDR3 length: 18 amino acids. The germline V gene has CDR1 DFQATT and CDR2 SNEGSKA (reference sequence). Trimming removed 3 bases from V and 2 bases from J; junction bases left unmatched: 15.

The CDR3 is CASSQFYEQYF. CDR3 bases: TGTGCCAGCAGTCAGTTCTACGAGCAGTACTTC. The chain uses TRBV6-2 or TRBV6-3 and TRBJ2-7; D is undetermined. Trimming pared 5 bases from V and 3 bases from J, leaving 5 bases between. Germline CDR1 reads MNHEY; CDR2 reads SVGEGT. The CDR3 consists of 11 residues.

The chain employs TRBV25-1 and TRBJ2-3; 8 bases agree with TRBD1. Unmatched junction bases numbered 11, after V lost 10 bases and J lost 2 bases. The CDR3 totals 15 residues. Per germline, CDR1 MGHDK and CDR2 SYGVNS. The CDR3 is CATLQTGVFTDTQYF. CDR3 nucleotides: TGTGCCACCCTCCAGACAGGGGTCTTCACAGATACGCAGTATTTT. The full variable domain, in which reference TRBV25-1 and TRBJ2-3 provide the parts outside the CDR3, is EADIYQTPRYLVIGTGKKITLECSQTMGHDKMYWYQQDPGMELHLIHYSYGVNSTEKGDLSSESTVSRIRTEHFPLTLESARPSHTSQYLCATLQTGVFTDTQYFGPGTRLTVL.

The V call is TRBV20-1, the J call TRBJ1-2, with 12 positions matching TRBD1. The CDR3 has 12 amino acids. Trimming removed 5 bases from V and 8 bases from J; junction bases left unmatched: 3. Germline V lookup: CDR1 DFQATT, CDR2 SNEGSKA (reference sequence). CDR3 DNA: TGCAGTGCTGGGGACAGGGGGCGAGGCTACACCTTC. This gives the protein CSAGDRGRGYTF.

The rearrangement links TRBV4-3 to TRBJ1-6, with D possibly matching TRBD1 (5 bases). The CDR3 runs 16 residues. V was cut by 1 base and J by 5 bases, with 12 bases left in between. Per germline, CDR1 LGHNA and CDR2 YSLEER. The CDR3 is CASSQAPAGNNSPLHF. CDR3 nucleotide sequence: TGCGCCAGCAGCCAAGCACCTGCAGGGAATAATTCACCCCTCCACTTT.

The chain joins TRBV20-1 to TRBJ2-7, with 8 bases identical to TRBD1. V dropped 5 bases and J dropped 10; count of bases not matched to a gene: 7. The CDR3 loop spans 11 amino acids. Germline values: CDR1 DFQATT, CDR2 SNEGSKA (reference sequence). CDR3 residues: CSAPGQGNQYF. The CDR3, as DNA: TGCAGTGCTCCTGGACAGGGTAATCAGTACTTC.

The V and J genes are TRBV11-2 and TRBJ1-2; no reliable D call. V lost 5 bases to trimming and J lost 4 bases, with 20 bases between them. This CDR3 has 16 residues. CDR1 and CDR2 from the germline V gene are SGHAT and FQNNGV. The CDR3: CASSGVAVRGSYGYTF. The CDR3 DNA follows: TGTGCCAGCAGCGGGGTGGCGGTTCGTGGGAGCTATGGCTACACCTTC.

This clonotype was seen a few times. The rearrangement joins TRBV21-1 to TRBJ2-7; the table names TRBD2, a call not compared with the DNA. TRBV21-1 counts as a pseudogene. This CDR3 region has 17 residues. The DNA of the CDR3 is TGTGCCAGCAGCCATTTCCCGGGACTAGCGTCGCCCTACGAGCAGTACTTC. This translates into CASSHFPGLASPYEQYF.

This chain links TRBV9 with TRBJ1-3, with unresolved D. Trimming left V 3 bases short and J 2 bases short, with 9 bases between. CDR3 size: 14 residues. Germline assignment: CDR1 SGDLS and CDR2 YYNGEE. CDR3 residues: CASSGGITGNTIYF. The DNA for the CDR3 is TGTGCCAGCAGCGGGGGTATAACTGGAAACACCATATATTTT.

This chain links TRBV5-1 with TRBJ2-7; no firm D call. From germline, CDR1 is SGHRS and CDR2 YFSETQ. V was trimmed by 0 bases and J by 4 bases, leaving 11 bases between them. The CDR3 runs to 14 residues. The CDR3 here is CASSLVLGAYEQYF. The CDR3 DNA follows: TGCGCCAGCAGCTTGGTTCTTGGAGCTTACGAGCAGTACTTC.

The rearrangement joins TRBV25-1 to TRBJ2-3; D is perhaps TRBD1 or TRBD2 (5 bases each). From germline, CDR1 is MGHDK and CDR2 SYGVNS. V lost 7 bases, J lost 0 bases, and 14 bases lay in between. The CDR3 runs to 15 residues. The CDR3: CASTPGTASTDTQYF. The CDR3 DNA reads TGTGCCAGCACTCCAGGGACGGCTAGCACAGATACGCAGTATTTT.

This CDR3 is CASSFNSDPNTGELFF. DNA for the CDR3: TGTGCCAGCAGCTTTAATAGCGACCCGAACACCGGGGAGCTGTTTTTT. The gene calls are TRBV7-3 and TRBJ2-2, with TRBD2 as a possible D gene (5 bases). V shed 3 bases and J shed 0 bases, with 11 bases lying between them. The length of the CDR3 is 16 residues. Germline-derived CDR1 and CDR2 are SGHTA and FQGTGA. Full variable domain (missing parts from reference TRBV7-3 and TRBJ2-2): GAGVSQTPSNKVTEKGKYVELRCDPISGHTALYWYRQSLGQGPEFLIYFQGTGAADDSGLPNDRFFAVRPEGSVSTLKIQRTERGDSAVYLCASSFNSDPNTGELFFGEGSRLTVL.

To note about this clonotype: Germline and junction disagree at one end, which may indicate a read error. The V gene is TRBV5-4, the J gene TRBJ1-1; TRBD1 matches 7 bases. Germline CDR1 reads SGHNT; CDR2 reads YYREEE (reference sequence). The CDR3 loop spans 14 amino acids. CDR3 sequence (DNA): TGTGCCAGCAGCTTCACAGGGGTGAAAACTGAAGCTTTCTTT. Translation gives CASSFTGVKTEAFF.

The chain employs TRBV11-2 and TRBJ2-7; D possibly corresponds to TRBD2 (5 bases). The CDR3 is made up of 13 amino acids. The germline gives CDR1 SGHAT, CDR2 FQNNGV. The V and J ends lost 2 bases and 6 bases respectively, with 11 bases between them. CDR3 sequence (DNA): TGTGCCAGCAGCTTACCGGAGGCAGGCGAGCAGTACTTC. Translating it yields CASSLPEAGEQYF.

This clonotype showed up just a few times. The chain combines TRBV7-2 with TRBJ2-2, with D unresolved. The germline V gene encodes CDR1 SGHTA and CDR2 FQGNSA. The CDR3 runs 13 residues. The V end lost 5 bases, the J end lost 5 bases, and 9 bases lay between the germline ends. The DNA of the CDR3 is TGTGCCAGCAGCCTCCTGCGAACCGGGGAGCTGTTTTTT. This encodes CASSLLRTGELFF.

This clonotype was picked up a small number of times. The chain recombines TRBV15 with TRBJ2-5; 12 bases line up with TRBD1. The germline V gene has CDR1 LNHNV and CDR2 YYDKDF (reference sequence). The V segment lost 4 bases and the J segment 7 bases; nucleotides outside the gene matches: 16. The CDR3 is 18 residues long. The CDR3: CATSTPGEGTGGGRTQYF. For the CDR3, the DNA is TGTGCCACCAGCACCCCCGGGGAGGGGACAGGGGGCGGCCGGACCCAGTACTTC.

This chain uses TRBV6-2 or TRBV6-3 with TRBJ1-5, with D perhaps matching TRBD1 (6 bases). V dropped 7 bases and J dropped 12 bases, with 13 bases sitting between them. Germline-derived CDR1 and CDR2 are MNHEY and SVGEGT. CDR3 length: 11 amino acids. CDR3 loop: CASTEGGVQHF. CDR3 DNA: TGTGCCAGCACCGAAGGGGGGGTCCAGCATTTT.